This T cell receptor beta chain was obtained from a study of cytomegalovirus exposure and HLA in healthy donors. The PCR used 60 Vbeta and 13 Jbeta primers. Profiled with immunoSEQ multiplex PCR; TCRdb holds only in-frame clones, not every one. The data show 150,000 to 200,000 clones, less than 90% seen once. This clone was seen a single time. The CDR3 consists of 13 residues. Germline V CDR1 and CDR2: LGHNA, YNFKEQ. Trimming cost V 4 bases and J 6 bases, with 9 bases left between them. The sequencing input was PBMCs. The chain joins TRBV4-2 to TRBJ2-2; D is possibly TRBD2 (6 bases). This TCR was sampled from a male donor in good health and CMV-seropositive. DNA of the CDR3: TGTGCCAGCAGCCCTGGGACTGCCGGGGAGCTGTTTTTT. Translated, it gives CASSPGTAGELFF.